The source of this T cell receptor (beta chain) is a study of cytomegalovirus exposure and HLA in healthy donors. Primers included in the PCR were 60 Vbeta and 13 Jbeta primers. Measured with immunoSEQ multiplex PCR; TCRdb has only the in-frame clones, and not every one. The sample consists of roughly 98,000 clones, 76% of them appearing once. Per the germline V gene, CDR1 is LNHDA and CDR2 is SQIVND (reference sequence). Losses at the gene ends were 4 bases for V and 1 base for J; bases not matched to a gene: 3. CDR3 length: 15 amino acids. Sequencing was done on a sample of PBMCs. V and J are TRBV19 and TRBJ1-1; TRBD1 matches 10 bases. This clonotype was obtained from a man aged 35 to 55 in good health and CMV-seronegative. CDR3 in DNA: TGTGCCAGTAGTACAGACAGGGGGCGGAACACTGAAGCTTTCTTT. This encodes CASSTDRGRNTEAFF.